This T cell receptor (beta chain) was sequenced in a study of radiotherapy plus CTLA-4 blockade in lung cancer. CDR3 length: 16 residues. Looked up from germline, CDR1 is SGHAT and CDR2 is FQNNGV. Trimming at V came to 0 bases and at J to 7 bases, leaving 6 bases not matched to a gene. Method: immunoSEQ multiplex PCR; TCRdb's copy keeps in-frame clones and lacks some. The sample has 23,000 or so clones, 70% to 75% seen once. This chain joins TRBV11-2 and TRBJ2-1; 10 bases are shared with TRBD1. This receptor was taken from a human donor with non-small cell lung cancer whose response to radiotherapy plus ipilimumab could not be evaluated. This material consisted of peripheral blood, taken from a patient treated with radiotherapy plus ipilimumab. The CDR3 is CASSLDPGQGRNEQFF. CDR3 nucleotides: TGTGCCAGCAGCTTAGATCCGGGACAGGGGAGAAATGAGCAGTTCTTC. The variable domain in full, with the rest retrieved from reference TRBV11-2 and TRBJ2-1, is EAGVAQSPRYKIIEKRQSVAFWCNPISGHATLYWYQQILGQGPKLLIQFQNNGVVDDSQLPKDRFSAERLKGVDSTLKIQPAKLEDSAVYLCASSLDPGQGRNEQFFGPGTRLTVL.